The rows below give T cell receptor beta chains drawn from one sample of a study of T cell changes during pregnancy in multiple sclerosis. Clones were read by immunoSEQ multiplex PCR, and TCRdb kept only the in-frame ones, dropping some. The sample consists of approximately 88,000 clones, around 92% of them appearing once. This specimen consisted of peripheral blood, obtained in the first trimester of pregnancy. These receptors originate from a female donor with multiple sclerosis, enrolled in a pregnancy study. Both conserved end residues are part of each CDR3. The order of the fields is D gene, CDR3 length, J gene, V gene, clone size, CDR3 DNA, CDR3 protein. A D gene is named only where the DNA matches it firmly. For some rows the clone size is stated as once, few or many, or as a class when expanded; others skip it.

>-|14|TRBJ2-3|TRBV25-1|-
TGTGCCAGCAGTGAGTACAGGGTTACAGATACGCAGTATTTT
CASSEYRVTDTQYF
>TRBD1|15|TRBJ1-1|TRBV9|-
TGTGCCAGCAGCGTAGTTGCAGGGGGGAGTACTGAAGCTTTCTTT
CASSVVAGGSTEAFF
>-|14|TRBJ2-5|TRBV7-9|-
TGTGCCAGCAGCCCTCACGGGATCTTGGAGACCCAGTACTTC
CASSPHGILETQYF
>TRBD1|16|TRBJ1-2|TRBV15|-
TGTGCCACCAGCAGAGGGGGGACAGTTCCTTACTATGGCTACACCTTC
CATSRGGTVPYYGYTF
>TRBD2|13|TRBJ2-1|TRBV7-9|-
TGTGCCAGCAGCTTAGCGGGGGGGAATGAGCAGTTCTTC
CASSLAGGNEQFF
>-|13|TRBJ1-4|TRBV2|-
TGTGCCAGCGTAGGGGCCATGAATGAAAAACTGTTTTTT
CASVGAMNEKLFF
>TRBD1|15|TRBJ1-4|TRBV7-9|-
TGTGCCAGCAGCTTCGACAGGGGAGGCAATGAAAAACTGTTTTTT
CASSFDRGGNEKLFF
>-|16|TRBJ1-4|TRBV6-5|-
TGTGCCAGCAGTTACTCGATTAGTAGACTAAATGAAAAACTGTTTTTT
CASSYSISRLNEKLFF
>TRBD1|15|TRBJ1-4|TRBV30|once
TGTGCCAGCGGAACGACAGGGACACTGGGGGAAAAACTGTTTTTT
CASGTTGTLGEKLFF
>-|15|TRBJ2-7|TRBV18|-
TGTGCCAGCTCACCAGCGGGATGGCAGTACTACGAGCAGTACTTC
CASSPAGWQYYEQYF
>TRBD1|14|TRBJ2-7|TRBV7-9|once
TGTGCCAGCAGCTTTGGGACAGGGTTCTACGAGCAGTACTTC
CASSFGTGFYEQYF
>TRBD1|17|TRBJ2-1|TRBV9|-
TGTGCCAGCAGCGTAGGGGCAGGGGGGACAGGGTACAATGAGCAGTTCTTC
CASSVGAGGTGYNEQFF
>TRBD2|14|TRBJ2-3|TRBV13|-
TGTGCCAGCAGCCTTCTAGCGGGAGGAAATACGCAGTATTTT
CASSLLAGGNTQYF
>TRBD2|15|TRBJ2-3|TRBV9|once
TGTGCCAGCAGCGGTCTAGCGGCTAGCACAGATACGCAGTATTTT
CASSGLAASTDTQYF
>-|15|TRBJ1-2|TRBV5-8|-
TGTGCCAGCAGGGGAGGCACCGCAACCCCAGGGGGCTACACCTTC
CASRGGTATPGGYTF
>TRBD1|15|TRBJ1-1|TRBV7-9|-
TGTGCCAGCAGCTTCCTTCAGGGGGCGGGCACTGAAGCTTTCTTT
CASSFLQGAGTEAFF
>-|11|TRBJ2-7|TRBV9|-
TGTGCCAGCAGCGTAGGAGGCGAGCAGTACTTC
CASSVGGEQYF
>TRBD1|15|TRBJ1-5|TRBV7-2|-
TGTGCCAGCAGTTTACAGGGGGCAAAGGATCAGCCCCAGCATTTT
CASSLQGAKDQPQHF
>TRBD2|15|TRBJ2-7|TRBV4-1|-
TGCGCCAGCAGAGAGGGACTAGCGGACCCATCCGAGCAGTACTTC
CASREGLADPSEQYF
>TRBD2|15|TRBJ2-1|TRBV7-3|-
TGTGCCAGCAGCTCCTTTAGCGGGGGATACAATGAGCAGTTCTTC
CASSSFSGGYNEQFF
>-|13|TRBJ2-5|TRBV7-9|-
TGTGCCAGCAGCCCTGGCCTGTCGGAGACCCAGTACTTC
CASSPGLSETQYF
>TRBD2|19|TRBJ2-5|TRBV7-9|-
TGTGCCAGCAGCTTATTTTGGGTTGTTGCGGGAGGTATACAAGAGACCCAGTACTTC
CASSLFWVVAGGIQETQYF
>-|14|TRBJ1-5|TRBV5-8|-
TGTGCCAGCAGCTTGCTCAGGAACAATCAGCCCCAGCATTTT
CASSLLRNNQPQHF
>-|14|TRBJ2-7|TRBV2|-
TGTGCCAGCAACAGCCAGGGGAAGTCCTACGAGCAGTACTTC
CASNSQGKSYEQYF
>-|18|TRBJ2-3|TRBV7-9|-
TGTGCCAGCAGCGCCATGTCCCTGGCTAGTACCGGCACAGATACGCAGTATTTT
CASSAMSLASTGTDTQYF
>TRBD1|13|TRBJ1-5|TRBV6-4|-
TGTGCCTCTCGGGGCAGGGGGAATCAGCCCCAGCATTTT
CASRGRGNQPQHF
>-|12|TRBJ1-2|TRBV7-9|-
TGTGCCAGCAGCCTACAGAACTATGGCTACACCTTC
CASSLQNYGYTF
>TRBD1|15|TRBJ1-2|TRBV5-6|-
TGTGCCAGCAGCTGGGGACAGGAACCTAACTATGGCTACACCTTC
CASSWGQEPNYGYTF
>TRBD1|16|TRBJ1-2|TRBV19|few
TGTGCCAGTACCTCCCTCCGACAGGGACCATCTAGGGGCTACACCTTC
CASTSLRQGPSRGYTF
>-|11|TRBJ2-7|TRBV6-5|-
TGTGCCAGCAGTAGAGATCGCGAGCAGTACTTC
CASSRDREQYF
>-|12|TRBJ1-2|TRBV30|once
TGTGCCTGGACCAGGGGTGCCTATGGCTACACCTTC
CAWTRGAYGYTF
>-|16|TRBJ2-1|TRBV7-3|-
TGTGCCAGCAGCCCCTCCCGACAGCTGAATGCCAATGAGCAGTTCTTC
CASSPSRQLNANEQFF
>TRBD1|14|TRBJ1-5|TRBV28|-
TGTGCCAGCAGGGGGGGACAGGGGGTTCAGCCCCAGCATTTT
CASRGGQGVQPQHF
>TRBD1|12|TRBJ2-5|TRBV29-1|-
TGCAGCGTTATTGAACAGGGGGAGACCCAGTACTTC
CSVIEQGETQYF
>-|14|TRBJ2-7|TRBV11-3|-
TGTGCCAGCAGCCCCGGTGACAGTAACAACGAGCAGTACTTC
CASSPGDSNNEQYF
>-|13|TRBJ2-1|TRBV5-1|-
TGCGCCAGCAGCTTGGGACTGTTCAATGAGCAGTTCTTC
CASSLGLFNEQFF
>-|13|TRBJ2-7|TRBV19|-
TGTGCCAGTAGGGCCAGCGGTTCCTACGAGCAGTACTTC
CASRASGSYEQYF
>-|13|TRBJ1-2|TRBV5-1|-
TGCGCCAGCAGCCTTGACAGTAACTATGGCTACACCTTC
CASSLDSNYGYTF
>TRBD2|16|TRBJ2-2|TRBV5-8|-
TGTGCCAGCAGCTTGGAAGGGAGGGCCCCGACCGGGGAGCTGTTTTTT
CASSLEGRAPTGELFF
>-|13|TRBJ2-5|TRBV11-1|-
TGTGCCAGCAGCCAGGGGTACCAAGAGACCCAGTACTTC
CASSQGYQETQYF
>-|10|TRBJ2-7|TRBV20-1|-
TGCAGTGTTGAGAACTACGAGCAGTACTTC
CSVENYEQYF
>TRBD1|16|TRBJ1-5|TRBV28|-
TGTGCCAGCAGTCTACCGGGACAGGGGGGAAGTCAGCCCCAGCATTTT
CASSLPGQGGSQPQHF
>-|15|TRBJ2-7|TRBV7-8|-
TGTGCCAGCAGCTTATTTGGGACTGGGGACTACGAGCAGTACTTC
CASSLFGTGDYEQYF
>TRBD1|15|TRBJ1-1|TRBV5-1|-
TGCGCCAGCAGCACCGCCGGGACAGGGAACACTGAAGCTTTCTTT
CASSTAGTGNTEAFF
>-|15|TRBJ2-7|TRBV11-2|-
TGTGCCAGCAGCTCGGGACTGGTAAACTCCTACGAGCAGTACTTC
CASSSGLVNSYEQYF
>-|13|TRBJ2-7|TRBV27|-
TGTGCCAGCCGACTCCTATCGGGCTACGAGCAGTACTTC
CASRLLSGYEQYF
>-|12|TRBJ2-7|TRBV7-2|-
TGTGCCAGCCAGGGGAACTCCTACGAGCAGTACTTC
CASQGNSYEQYF
>TRBD1|14|TRBJ1-1|TRBV6-1|-
TGTGCCAGCAGTGATCGACAGGGCCACACTGAAGCTTTCTTT
CASSDRQGHTEAFF
>TRBD2|16|TRBJ2-7|TRBV7-8|-
TGTGCCAGCAGCTTGGGACTAGCGGGAGTTGTACACGAGCAGTACTTC
CASSLGLAGVVHEQYF
>-|16|TRBJ1-4|TRBV7-9|-
TGTGCCAGCAGCCCCCCCCAGGCAGGGGAGAATGAAAAACTGTTTTTT
CASSPPQAGENEKLFF
>-|14|TRBJ2-3|TRBV4-1|-
TGCGCCAGCAGCCAAGCCTCTAGCACAGATACGCAGTATTTT
CASSQASSTDTQYF
>-|14|TRBJ2-5|TRBV11-3|-
TGTGCCAGCAGCTTAGGGGGCCCGGGAGAGACCCAGTACTTC
CASSLGGPGETQYF
>-|13|TRBJ2-3|TRBV11-2|-
TGTGCCAGCAGCTTAAGACACACAGATACGCAGTATTTT
CASSLRHTDTQYF
>TRBD1|15|TRBJ1-3|TRBV28|-
TGTGCCAGCAGCGCAGGGGGCTGGGGAAGCGACACCATATATTTT
CASSAGGWGSDTIYF